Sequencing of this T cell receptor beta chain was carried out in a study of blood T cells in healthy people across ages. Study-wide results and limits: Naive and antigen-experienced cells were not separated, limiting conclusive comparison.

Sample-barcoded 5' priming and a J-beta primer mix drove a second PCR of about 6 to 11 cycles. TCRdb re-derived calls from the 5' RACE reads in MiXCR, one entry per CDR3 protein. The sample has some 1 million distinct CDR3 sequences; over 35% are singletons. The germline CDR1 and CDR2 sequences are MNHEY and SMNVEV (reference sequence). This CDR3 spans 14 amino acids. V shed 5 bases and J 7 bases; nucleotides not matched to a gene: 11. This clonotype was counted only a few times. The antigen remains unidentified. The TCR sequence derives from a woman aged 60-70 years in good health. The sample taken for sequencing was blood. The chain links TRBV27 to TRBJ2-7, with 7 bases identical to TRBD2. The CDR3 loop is CASSPRTRVREQYF. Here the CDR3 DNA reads TGTGCCAGCAGTCCTCGGACTAGGGTGAGGGAGCAGTACTTC.